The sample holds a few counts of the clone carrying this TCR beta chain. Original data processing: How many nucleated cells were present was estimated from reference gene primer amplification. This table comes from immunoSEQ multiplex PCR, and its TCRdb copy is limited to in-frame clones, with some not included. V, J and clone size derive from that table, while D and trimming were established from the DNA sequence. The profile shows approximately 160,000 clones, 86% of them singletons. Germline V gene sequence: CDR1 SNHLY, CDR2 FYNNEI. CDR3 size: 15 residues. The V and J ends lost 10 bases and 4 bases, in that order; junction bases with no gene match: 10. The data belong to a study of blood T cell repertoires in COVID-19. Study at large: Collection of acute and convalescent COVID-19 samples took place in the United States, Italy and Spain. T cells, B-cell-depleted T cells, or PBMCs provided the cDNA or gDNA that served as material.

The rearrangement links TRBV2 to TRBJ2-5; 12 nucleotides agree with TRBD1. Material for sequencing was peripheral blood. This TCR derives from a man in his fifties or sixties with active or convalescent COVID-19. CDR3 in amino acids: CAIQTGTGGAETQYF. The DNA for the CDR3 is TGTGCCATCCAAACCGGGACAGGGGGCGCAGAGACCCAGTACTTC.